These T cell receptor beta chains were read from a single sample in a study of cytomegalovirus exposure and HLA in healthy donors. Produced via immunoSEQ multiplex PCR; TCRdb's table is partial and in-frame only. Here the sample spans over 200,000 clones, 90% being singletons. Sequenced: PBMCs. The source is a woman in her twenties or thirties in good health and CMV-seronegative. CDR3s include the opening cysteine and the closing phenylalanine or tryptophan. The D gene is left open where the match is weak. Part of the rows lack a size; the others show once, few, many or a class for expanded clones.

NA | NA | TRBJ1-1 | TRBV28 | TGTGCCAGCATCGGGAGGGCCTTGAACACTGAAGCTTTCTTT | CASIGRALNTEAFF
NA | NA | TRBJ1-4 | TRBV7-6 | TGTGCCAGCAGCCCGGGGGTGGTTGGAAAACTGTTTTTT | CASSPGVVGKLFF
NA | TRBD2 | TRBJ2-5 | TRBV10-2 | TGCGCCAGCAGCGCTTTTGGGGGGGTGGAAGAGACCCAGTACTTC | CASSAFGGVEETQYF
NA | TRBD1 | TRBJ2-7 | TRBV6-1 | TGTGCCAGCAAACCGGGACAGGGGGGCAACGAGCAGTACTTC | CASKPGQGGNEQYF
NA | NA | TRBJ2-1 | TRBV4-3 | TGCGCCAGCAGCCGACAACAGGGTCGCGAGCAGTTCTTC | CASSRQQGREQFF
NA | NA | TRBJ2-2 | TRBV4-3 | TGCGCCAGCAGCCAGGGGGAAGTCACCGGGGAGCTGTTTTTT | CASSQGEVTGELFF
NA | NA | TRBJ2-7 | TRBV6-5 | TGTGCCAGCAGTTATTTTGGGACTGCAGTTCCCTACGAGCAGTACTTC | CASSYFGTAVPYEQYF
once | TRBD1 | TRBJ2-1 | TRBV4-3 | TGCGCCAGCAGCCAAAACCCGACAGGGAATGGCAATGAGCAGTTCTTC | CASSQNPTGNGNEQFF
NA | NA | TRBJ1-4 | TRBV27 | TGTGCCAGCAGTACGTATTCGGGTAATGAAAAACTGTTTTTT | CASSTYSGNEKLFF
NA | NA | TRBJ1-3 | TRBV5-6 | TGTGCCAGCAGGGAAACAGGGATCTCTGGAAACACCATATATTTT | CASRETGISGNTIYF
NA | TRBD2 | TRBJ2-3 | TRBV5-1 | TGCGCCAGCAGCTCGGGAGGTTCGGCAGATACGCAGTATTTT | CASSSGGSADTQYF
NA | TRBD1 | TRBJ2-7 | TRBV10-3 | TGTGCCATCAGAACCGGACAGGGGATGACCTACGAGCAGTACTTC | CAIRTGQGMTYEQYF
NA | NA | TRBJ2-7 | TRBV7-9 | TGTGCCAGCAGCTTAACGGGCAGCAGCTCCTACGAGCAGTACTTC | CASSLTGSSSYEQYF
NA | NA | TRBJ2-5 | TRBV5-8 | TGTGCCAGCAGCTTCCAGCTAGCTGCCCAGACCCAGTACTTC | CASSFQLAAQTQYF
few | NA | TRBJ1-5 | TRBV6-1 | TGTGCCAGCAGTGCCCTAGATCAGCCCCAGCATTTT | CASSALDQPQHF
once | NA | TRBJ2-1 | TRBV20-1 | TGCAGTGCTATACCGGACAATGAGCAGTTCTTC | CSAIPDNEQFF
NA | NA | TRBJ1-5 | TRBV9 | TGTGCCAGCAGCGTGGGGGCAAATCAGCCCCAGCATTTT | CASSVGANQPQHF
once | TRBD2 | TRBJ2-1 | TRBV4-1 | TGCGCCAGCAGCCAAGATCGACTAGCGGGAGTCAATGAGCAGTTCTTC | CASSQDRLAGVNEQFF
NA | TRBD2 | TRBJ2-1 | TRBV27 | TGTGCCAGCACACCGGGGCCTAGCGGGAGGAATGATGAGCAGTTCTTC | CASTPGPSGRNDEQFF
NA | NA | TRBJ2-2 | TRBV4-2 | TGTGCCAGCAGCCAAGGGGATACACCTCCGAACACCGGGGAGCTGTTTTTT | CASSQGDTPPNTGELFF
NA | NA | TRBJ1-1 | TRBV5-1 | TGCGCCAGCAGCTCATGGTCTGAGAACACTGAAGCTTTCTTT | CASSSWSENTEAFF
NA | NA | TRBJ1-3 | TRBV7-3 | TGTGCCAGCAGCTTAACAGCAGCTTCTGGAAACACCATATATTTT | CASSLTAASGNTIYF
NA | TRBD2 | TRBJ2-7 | TRBV9 | TGTGCCAGCAGCGTAGAAGGTAGCGGGAGCTCCTACGAGCAGTACTTC | CASSVEGSGSSYEQYF
NA | NA | TRBJ1-5 | TRBV28 | TGTGCCAGCAGAGACCTAGGGGAAGTCCAGCCCCAGCATTTT | CASRDLGEVQPQHF
NA | TRBD2 | TRBJ2-7 | TRBV19 | TGTGCCAGTAGTAATTCTGCGACTAGCGGAAACTACGAGCAGTACTTC | CASSNSATSGNYEQYF
NA | TRBD2 | TRBJ2-5 | TRBV27 | TGTGCCAGCAGTACCCGGTTAGCGGGAAAAGAGACCCAGTACTTC | CASSTRLAGKETQYF
once | NA | TRBJ1-5 | TRBV30 | TGTGCCTGGAGCGCCCCAGGCCTGGGCAATCAGCCCCAGCATTTT | CAWSAPGLGNQPQHF
few | TRBD1 | TRBJ2-4 | TRBV28 | TGTGCCAGCAGTTCGACAGGGTGGGCCATTCAGTACTTC | CASSSTGWAIQYF
NA | TRBD1 | TRBJ2-2 | TRBV7-9 | TGTGCCAGCAGCTCCATTACAGGGGGCACCGGGGAGCTGTTTTTT | CASSSITGGTGELFF
once | TRBD2 | TRBJ2-1 | TRBV27 | TGTGCCAGCAGCCCCGGGACTAGCGGAAACAATGAGCAGTTCTTC | CASSPGTSGNNEQFF
NA | NA | TRBJ2-3 | TRBV29-1 | TGCAGCGTTTTTTACCCCCCCACAGATACGCAGTATTTT | CSVFYPPTDTQYF
NA | TRBD1 | TRBJ2-7 | TRBV4-3 | TGCGCCAGCAGCCAAGAACCCCCCGGACAGGGGGCTTACGAGCAGTACTTC | CASSQEPPGQGAYEQYF
NA | TRBD1 | TRBJ1-5 | TRBV6-5 | TGTGCCAGTAAGGGGGCGAAAGACAATCAGCCCCAGCATTTT | CASKGAKDNQPQHF
NA | TRBD2 | TRBJ2-3 | TRBV6-5 | TGTGCCAGCAGACTCCTAGCGGGGGGCACAGATACGCAGTATTTT | CASRLLAGGTDTQYF
NA | NA | TRBJ2-7 | TRBV5-1 | TGCGCCAGCAAAGGGGTGGGCGGGGAAGAGCAGTACTTC | CASKGVGGEEQYF
NA | TRBD2 | TRBJ2-7 | TRBV7-6 | TGTGCCAGCAGCTTGGAAGCGGGAGGGCCAGGGCAGTACTTC | CASSLEAGGPGQYF
NA | NA | TRBJ2-2 | TRBV19 | TGTGCCAGTAATCCGACAGGACTTACCGGGGAGCTGTTTTTT | CASNPTGLTGELFF
NA | NA | TRBJ2-1 | TRBV20-1 | TGCAGTGCGACACTAGTACCAAAGCAGTTCTTC | CSATLVPKQFF
NA | NA | TRBJ2-7 | TRBV5-6 | TGTGCCAGCAGCGGGGAGTATTTGGGCGAGCAGTACTTC | CASSGEYLGEQYF
NA | TRBD1 | TRBJ1-1 | TRBV4-1 | TGCGCCAGCAGCCAAGCCCAGGGGGGGGACACTGAAGCTTTCTTT | CASSQAQGGDTEAFF
NA | NA | TRBJ2-7 | TRBV19 | TGTGCCAGTAGTTTAGAGGTCCGGGCCTACGAGCAGTACTTC | CASSLEVRAYEQYF
few | NA | TRBJ2-5 | TRBV5-5 | TGTGCCAGCGCCGTCGGGGAGACCCAGTACTTC | CASAVGETQYF
NA | NA | TRBJ1-2 | TRBV29-1 | TGCAGCGTTTCAGGAGCCTCTAACTATGGCTACACCTTC | CSVSGASNYGYTF
NA | TRBD2 | TRBJ2-1 | TRBV28 | TGTGCCAGCAGTTTTACGACTAGCGGGTTGCTTGAGCAGTTCTTC | CASSFTTSGLLEQFF
NA | NA | TRBJ2-3 | TRBV7-6 | TGTGCCAGCAGCTTAGGGTCATCTAGCACAGATACGCAGTATTTT | CASSLGSSSTDTQYF